Each of the 27 T cell receptor beta chains below was sequenced from the same sample in a study of graft-versus-host responses after intestinal transplantation. Clones were read by immunoSEQ multiplex PCR, and TCRdb kept only the in-frame ones, dropping some. The sample includes some 110,000 clones, about nine tenths seen only once; the top ten take roughly 0.2%. For these receptors, no antigen is known. The sample was unstimulated CD4+ T cells sorted from spleen or lymph node cells, taken before intestinal transplant. All receptors derive from a human donor who received an intestinal transplant.

This clone was seen only once. This chain uses TRBV11-2 with TRBJ2-7; no firm D call. CDR3 length: 11 amino acids. V was trimmed by 1 base and J by 5 bases, leaving 3 bases between them. Germline V gene sequence: CDR1 SGHAT, CDR2 FQNNGV. The CDR3 nucleotides are TGTGCCAGCAGCTTAGCGGACGAGCAGTACTTC. This translates into CASSLADEQYF.

V and J are TRBV4-3 and TRBJ1-1; 7 bases match TRBD1. V shed 4 bases and J 3 bases; nucleotides not matched to a gene: 2. Germline loops: CDR1 LGHNA, CDR2 YSLEER. The CDR3 has 13 residues. The CDR3 protein is CASSRTGDTEAFF. CDR3 DNA sequence: TGCGCCAGCAGCCGTACAGGGGACACTGAAGCTTTCTTT.

The chain recombines TRBV19 with TRBJ2-7; the D gene is possibly TRBD1 (6 bases). The V gene lost 5 bases and the J gene lost 4 bases, with 12 bases spanning the gap. The CDR3 runs 13 residues. Per germline, CDR1 LNHDA and CDR2 SQIVND (reference sequence). The CDR3 bases are TGTGCCAGTAGTCCCACGGACAGATACGAGCAGTACTTC. It is translated as CASSPTDRYEQYF.

The V call is TRBV15, the J call TRBJ2-7; 8 nucleotides match TRBD1. The ends lost 2 bases at V and 4 bases at J; junction bases unmatched: 7. Looked up from germline, CDR1 is LNHNV and CDR2 is YYDKDF (reference sequence). The CDR3 has 15 amino acids. The CDR3 DNA reads as TGTGCCACCAGCAGACCAGGGGGCGCGGGGTACGAGCAGTACTTC. Translation gives CATSRPGGAGYEQYF.

The chain combines TRBV5-1 with TRBJ2-1; 11 bases match TRBD2. V shed 0 bases, J shed 3 bases, and the junction held 2 bases outside the gene matches. Looked up from germline, CDR1 is SGHRS and CDR2 is YFSETQ. There are 16 residues in the CDR3. The CDR3 loop is CASSLGGTSGYNEQFF. As DNA, the CDR3 is TGCGCCAGCAGCTTGGGGGGGACTAGCGGCTACAATGAGCAGTTCTTC. Drawing the rest from reference TRBV5-1 and TRBJ2-1, the complete variable domain is KAGVTQTPRYLIKTRGQQVTLSCSPISGHRSVSWYQQTPGQGLQFLFEYFSETQRNKGNFPGRFSGRQFSNSRSEMNVSTLELGDSALYLCASSLGGTSGYNEQFFGPGTRLTVL.

This chain joins TRBV6-1 and TRBJ1-5; the match to TRBD1 covers 9 bases. The CDR3 sequence is 15 residues long. The J segment lost 2 bases and the V segment lost 6 bases, leaving 5 bases of the junction unmatched. CDR1 and CDR2 from the germline V gene are MNHNS and SASEGT. CDR3 amino acids: CASRGQGPGNQPQHF. The CDR3 DNA reads TGTGCCAGCAGAGGACAGGGGCCGGGCAATCAGCCCCAGCATTTT.

The chain is built from TRBV7-9 and TRBJ2-4; D is possibly TRBD2 (6 bases). From germline, CDR1 is SEHNR and CDR2 FQNEAQ (reference sequence). V was shortened by 1 base and J by 9 bases, with 13 bases between the two germline ends. This CDR3 is 14 amino acids long. This CDR3 is CASSLDSGARIQYF. The CDR3 coding sequence is TGTGCCAGCAGCTTAGATTCGGGAGCGCGCATTCAGTACTTC.

The chain has TRBV5-8 and TRBJ2-1; D is uncertain. Looked up from germline, CDR1 is SGHTS and CDR2 is YDEGEE. The V end was cut by 0 bases, the J end by 1 base, with 11 bases between. This CDR3 comprises 16 residues. CDR3: CASSLEWARSYNEQFF. CDR3 coding DNA: TGTGCCAGCAGCTTGGAATGGGCAAGGTCCTACAATGAGCAGTTCTTC. Variable domain in full (rest from reference TRBV5-8 and TRBJ2-1): EAGVTQSPTHLIKTRGQQATLRCSPISGHTSVYWYQQALGLGLQFLLWYDEGEERNRGNFPPRFSGRQFPNYSSELNVNALELEDSALYLCASSLEWARSYNEQFFGPGTRLTVL.

The chain joins TRBV5-1 to TRBJ2-5; D remains unclear. Germline CDR1 SGHRS, CDR2 YFSETQ. The CDR3 sequence is 12 residues long. Trimming removed 0 bases from V and 4 bases from J, with 4 bases in between. The CDR3 protein is CASSLVRETQYF. The CDR3 DNA sequence: TGCGCCAGCAGCTTGGTTCGAGAGACCCAGTACTTC.

This sequence joins TRBV7-3 and TRBJ2-1; 8 nucleotides align to TRBD1. The V gene's germline CDR1 is SGHTA and CDR2 FQGTGA. The V gene end was trimmed by 0 bases and the J gene end by 9 bases; junction bases not matched to a gene: 13. This CDR3 contains 17 residues. CDR3 amino acids: CASSLTGSGTGNGEQFF. CDR3 DNA sequence: TGTGCCAGCAGCTTAACCGGATCGGGGACAGGCAATGGTGAGCAGTTCTTC.

The chain links TRBV10-2 to TRBJ2-2; perhaps TRBD1 as D (6 bases). The CDR3 consists of 13 residues. CDR1 WSHSY and CDR2 SAAADI come from the germline V gene. The ends were cut back, 9 bases at V and 2 bases at J, with 10 bases in the middle. This chain's CDR3 is CASRDINTGELFF. The CDR3, as DNA: TGCGCCAGTAGGGACATAAACACCGGGGAGCTGTTTTTT.

The chain combines TRBV10-1 with TRBJ2-3, with 10 bases lining up with TRBD1. The length of the CDR3 is 16 residues. Germline V CDR1 and CDR2: WNHNN, SYGVQD (reference sequence). With V trimmed by 3 bases and J by 4 bases, 7 bases remained unmatched. In nucleotides, the CDR3 is TGCGCCAGCAGTGACAGCGGACAGGGGGGGGCAGATACGCAGTATTTT. Protein: CASSDSGQGGADTQYF.

This clone was found a few times. The rearrangement joins TRBV5-8 to TRBJ2-7, with a possible D match to TRBD2 (6 bases). With 3 bases removed from V and 3 bases from J, the gap between germline ends came to 16 bases. Germline V CDR1 and CDR2: SGHTS, YDEGEE. This CDR3 region has 15 residues. In DNA, the CDR3 is TGTGCCAGCAGCTGGGCGGAGGGACGGAGCTACGAGCAGTACTTC. This sequence encodes CASSWAEGRSYEQYF.

The chain uses TRBV5-1 and TRBJ1-1; D gene uncertain. CDR3 length equals 15 residues. The germline gives CDR1 SGHRS, CDR2 YFSETQ. Trimming shortened V by 3 bases and J by 0 bases, and 12 bases separated the two germline ends. The CDR3 here is CASSSGSAMNTEAFF. The CDR3 nucleotides are TGCGCCAGCAGCTCCGGGAGCGCTATGAACACTGAAGCTTTCTTT.

The rearrangement links TRBV7-9 to TRBJ2-1, with TRBD2 matching over 9 bases. The J segment lost 3 bases and the V segment lost 0 bases, leaving 12 bases of the junction unmatched. This CDR3 is 19 amino acids long. The germline V gene has CDR1 SEHNR and CDR2 FQNEAQ (reference sequence). CDR3 nucleotides: TGTGCCAGCAGCTTAGCCCAAAATCTAGCGGGATCTTTCTACAATGAGCAGTTCTTC. Amino acid sequence: CASSLAQNLAGSFYNEQFF.

The V gene is TRBV30, the J gene TRBJ2-2; 7 nucleotides align to TRBD1. The ends lost 5 bases at V and 1 base at J; junction bases unmatched: 1. Germline loops: CDR1 GTSNPN, CDR2 SVGIG (reference sequence). The CDR3 runs 13 residues. CDR3 loop: CAWDRENTGELFF. The CDR3 DNA reads as TGTGCCTGGGACAGGGAGAACACCGGGGAGCTGTTTTTT.

The rearrangement uses TRBV5-1 and TRBJ1-1; the match to TRBD1 covers 7 bases. The trim removed 4 bases at V and 0 bases at J, leaving 15 bases unmatched. The V gene's germline CDR1 is SGHRS and CDR2 YFSETQ. The CDR3 is made up of 18 amino acids. The CDR3 DNA reads as TGCGCCAGCAGCGTTACACGAGGACAGGCTTCCATGAACACTGAAGCTTTCTTT. It translates to CASSVTRGQASMNTEAFF.

In its sample, this clone was seen once. The genes are TRBV27 and TRBJ1-2; D possibly corresponds to TRBD1 (6 bases). Trimming removed 3 bases from V and 4 bases from J, with 9 bases in between. This CDR3 comprises 13 residues. Germline values: CDR1 MNHEY, CDR2 SMNVEV (reference sequence). Here the CDR3 DNA reads TGTGCCAGCAGTTTGACAGGACCCTATGGCTACACCTTC. Translating it yields CASSLTGPYGYTF.

This rearrangement joins TRBV28 to TRBJ2-3; D not resolved. Deletions cut 2 bases from V and 5 bases from J, with 11 bases between. This CDR3 has 14 amino acids. The germline CDR1 and CDR2 sequences are MDHEN and SYDVKM. CDR3 coding DNA: TGTGCCAGCAGTTTAAAGATAGTTGTAGATACGCAGTATTTT. It codes for CASSLKIVVDTQYF.

J is TRBJ2-3 and V is TRBV9; 9 bases match TRBD2. This CDR3 is 15 amino acids long. CDR1 is SGDLS, CDR2 YYNGEE, per germline. V shed 3 bases and J 6 bases; nucleotides not matched to a gene: 8. The chain's CDR3 is CASSGAAGGADTQYF. The CDR3 DNA reads TGTGCCAGCAGCGGGGCAGCGGGAGGAGCTGATACGCAGTATTTT.

This rearrangement joins TRBV10-3 to TRBJ2-1; 7 bases are shared with TRBD1. The J segment lost 6 bases and the V segment lost 11 bases, leaving 10 bases of the junction unmatched. The CDR3 length is 13 residues. Germline CDR1 and CDR2: ENHRY and SYGVKD. The DNA of the CDR3 is TGTGCCGCACAAAGGGGGCAGGGCAATGAGCAGTTCTTC. It codes for CAAQRGQGNEQFF.

The chain uses TRBV21-1 and TRBJ1-5; the D segment call TRBD1 is taken from the table without a DNA check. TRBV21-1 is an annotated pseudogene. This CDR3 comprises 11 residues. The CDR3 DNA follows: TGTGCCAGCAGCAAAGGCAGGGTGTGGCATTTT. Translation: CASSKGRVWHF.

This rearrangement joins TRBV28 to TRBJ2-1, with a tentative D call TRBD1 (5 bases). The CDR3 sequence is 14 residues long. Germline CDR1 is MDHEN and CDR2 is SYDVKM. V was trimmed by 4 bases and J by 4 bases, leaving 11 bases between them. DNA of the CDR3: TGTGCCAGCAGTTCGGCAGGGCGGTACAATGAGCAGTTCTTC. As protein: CASSSAGRYNEQFF.

V and J are TRBV6-5 and TRBJ2-7, with D possibly matching TRBD1 (5 bases). Germline V lookup: CDR1 MNHEY, CDR2 SVGAGI. The CDR3 runs 14 residues. The V end lost 6 bases, the J end lost 1 base, and 13 bases lay between the germline ends. As DNA, the CDR3 is TGTGCCAGCAGACATCGCAGGGATTCCTACGAGCAGTACTTC. Its protein is CASRHRRDSYEQYF.

The chain links TRBV6-1 to TRBJ2-5, with 13 bases matching TRBD2. This CDR3 spans 15 amino acids. J gave up 5 bases and V 4 bases, and 4 bases lay outside the gene matches. Per the germline V gene, CDR1 is MNHNS and CDR2 is SASEGT. CDR3 amino acids: CASSGLAGGWETQYF. The CDR3 coding sequence is TGTGCCAGCAGTGGACTAGCGGGAGGTTGGGAGACCCAGTACTTC.

V gene TRBV6-1 combines with J gene TRBJ2-7, with TRBD1 identical over 7 bases. The junction had 15 bases not matched to a gene; V was cut back by 11 bases and J by 2 bases. The CDR3 loop spans 15 amino acids. The germline gives CDR1 MNHNS, CDR2 SASEGT. The DNA for the CDR3 is TGTGCCGGACAAACCCTAAAGGGGGCTGCCTACGAGCAGTACTTC. It is translated as CAGQTLKGAAYEQYF.

This clone occurred a few times. The chain is built from TRBV6-1 and TRBJ1-2, with D possibly matching TRBD1 (5 bases). The CDR3 contains 15 residues. V gave up 0 bases and J gave up 8 bases, with 16 bases separating them. CDR1 MNHNS and CDR2 SASEGT come from the germline V gene. The CDR3 protein is CASSEAPRHSGGYTF. The CDR3 DNA reads TGTGCCAGCAGTGAAGCGCCTCGGCATTCAGGGGGCTACACCTTC.